This TCR beta chain was sequenced for a study of shared clonotypes between healthy human individuals. Whole-study findings and limits: Naive CD4 clonotypes overlapped across a few donors at roughly 4.5%.

This clone was seen more than once but under ten times. The antigen remains undetermined. The germline gives CDR1 MGHRA, CDR2 YSYEKL. The CDR3 loop spans 16 amino acids. V shed 0 bases and J shed 0 bases, with 10 bases lying between them. A CD45RA-negative memory subset and a CD45RA+ naive subset were separated from the CD4+ cells. Profiled with immunoSEQ multiplex PCR; TCRdb holds only in-frame clones, not every one. The data show hundreds of thousands of clones, more than 70% seen once. This chain links TRBV4-1 with TRBJ2-3; the D gene is possibly TRBD2 (5 bases). The clonotype was recovered from a woman under 40 in good health. Sequencing was performed on memory CD4+ T cells sorted from blood. The subset denotes: CD45RA-negative fraction. The CDR3 nucleotides read TGCGCCAGCAGCCAAGATCCGGGATCTAGCACAGATACGCAGTATTTT. As protein: CASSQDPGSSTDTQYF.